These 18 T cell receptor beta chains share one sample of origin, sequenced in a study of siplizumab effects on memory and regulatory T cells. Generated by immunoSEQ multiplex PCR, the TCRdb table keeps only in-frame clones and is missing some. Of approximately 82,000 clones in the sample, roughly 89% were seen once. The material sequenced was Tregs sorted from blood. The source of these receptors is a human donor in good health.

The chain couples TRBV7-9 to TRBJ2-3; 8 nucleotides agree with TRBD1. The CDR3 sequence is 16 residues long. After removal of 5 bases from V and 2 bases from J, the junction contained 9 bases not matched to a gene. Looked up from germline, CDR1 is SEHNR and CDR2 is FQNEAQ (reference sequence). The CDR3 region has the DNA TGTGCCAGCAGCCGTTTCACAGGGGGGTACACAGATACGCAGTATTTT. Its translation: CASSRFTGGYTDTQYF.

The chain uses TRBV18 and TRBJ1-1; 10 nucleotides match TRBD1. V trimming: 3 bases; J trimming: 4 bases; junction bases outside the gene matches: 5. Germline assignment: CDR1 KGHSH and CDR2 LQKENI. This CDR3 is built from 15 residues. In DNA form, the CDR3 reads TGTGCCAGCTCACCGCGACAGGGGGCGGGCACTGAAGCTTTCTTT. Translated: CASSPRQGAGTEAFF.

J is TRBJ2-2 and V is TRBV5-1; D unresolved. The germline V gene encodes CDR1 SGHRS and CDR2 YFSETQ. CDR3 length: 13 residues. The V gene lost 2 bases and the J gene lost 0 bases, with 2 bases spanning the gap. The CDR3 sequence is CASSFPNTGELFF. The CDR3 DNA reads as TGCGCCAGCAGCTTCCCGAACACCGGGGAGCTGTTTTTT.

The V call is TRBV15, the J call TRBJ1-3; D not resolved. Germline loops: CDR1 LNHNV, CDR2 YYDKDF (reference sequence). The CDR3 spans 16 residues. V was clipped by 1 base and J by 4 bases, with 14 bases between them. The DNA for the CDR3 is TGTGCCACCAGCAGAGTTGTCGGCTTCCCAGGAAACACCATATATTTT. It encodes CATSRVVGFPGNTIYF.

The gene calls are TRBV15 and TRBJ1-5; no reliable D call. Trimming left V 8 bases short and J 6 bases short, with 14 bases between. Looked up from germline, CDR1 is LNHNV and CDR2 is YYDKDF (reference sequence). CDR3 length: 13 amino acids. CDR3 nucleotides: TGTGCCACCGGGGAGGGAGGTAGTCAGCCCCAGCATTTT. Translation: CATGEGGSQPQHF.

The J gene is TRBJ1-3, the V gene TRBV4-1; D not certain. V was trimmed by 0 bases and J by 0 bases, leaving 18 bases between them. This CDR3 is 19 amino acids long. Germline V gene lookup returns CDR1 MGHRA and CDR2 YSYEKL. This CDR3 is CASSQEFGISHLSGNTIYF. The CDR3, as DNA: TGCGCCAGCAGCCAAGAGTTCGGGATCTCGCACCTCTCTGGAAACACCATATATTTT.

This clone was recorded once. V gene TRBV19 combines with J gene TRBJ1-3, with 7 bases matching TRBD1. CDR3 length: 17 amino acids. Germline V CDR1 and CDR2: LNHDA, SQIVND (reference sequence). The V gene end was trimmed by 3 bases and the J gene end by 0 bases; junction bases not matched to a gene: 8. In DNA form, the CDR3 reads TGTGCCAGTAGTATGGCTGGGACAGTCCTCTCTGGAAACACCATATATTTT. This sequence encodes CASSMAGTVLSGNTIYF. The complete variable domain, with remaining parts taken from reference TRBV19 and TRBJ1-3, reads DGGITQSPKYLFRKEGQNVTLSCEQNLNHDAMYWYRQDPGQGLRLIYYSQIVNDFQKGDIAEGYSVSREKKESFPLTVTSAQKNPTAFYLCASSMAGTVLSGNTIYFGEGSWLTVV.

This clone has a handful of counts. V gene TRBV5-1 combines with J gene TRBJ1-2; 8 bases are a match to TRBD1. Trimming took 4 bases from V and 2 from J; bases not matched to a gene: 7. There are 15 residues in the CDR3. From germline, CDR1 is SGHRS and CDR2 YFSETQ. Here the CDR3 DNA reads TGCGCCAGCAGCATGCTACAGGGGGGGAACTATGGCTACACCTTC. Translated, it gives CASSMLQGGNYGYTF.

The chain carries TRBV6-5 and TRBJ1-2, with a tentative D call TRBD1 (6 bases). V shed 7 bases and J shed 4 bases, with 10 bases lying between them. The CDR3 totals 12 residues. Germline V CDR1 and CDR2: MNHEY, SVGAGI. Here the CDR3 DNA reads TGTGCCAGCACCCAGGGGATCTATGGCTACACCTTC. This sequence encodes CASTQGIYGYTF.

The CDR3: CASSQDTTGGSQPQHF. The CDR3 DNA reads TGCGCCAGCAGCCAAGACACTACAGGGGGTAGTCAGCCCCAGCATTTT. The chain carries TRBV4-1 and TRBJ1-5; 8 bases map to TRBD1. This CDR3 has 16 amino acids. V shed 0 bases, J shed 6 bases, and the junction held 7 bases outside the gene matches. Germline CDR1 MGHRA, CDR2 YSYEKL.

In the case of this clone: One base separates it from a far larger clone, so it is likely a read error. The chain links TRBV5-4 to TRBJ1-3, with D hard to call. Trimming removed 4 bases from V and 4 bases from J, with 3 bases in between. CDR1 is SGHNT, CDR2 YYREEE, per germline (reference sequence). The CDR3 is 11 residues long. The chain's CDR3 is CASSRGNTIYF. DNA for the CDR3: TGTGCCAGCAGCCGAGGAAACACCATATATTTT.

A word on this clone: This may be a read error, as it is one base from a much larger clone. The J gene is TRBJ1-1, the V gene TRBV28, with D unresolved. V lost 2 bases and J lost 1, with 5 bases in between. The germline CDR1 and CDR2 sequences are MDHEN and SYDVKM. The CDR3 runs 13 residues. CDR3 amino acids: CASSLRGNTEAFF. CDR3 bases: TGTGCCAGCAGTTTACGGGGGAACACTGAAGCTTTCTTT.

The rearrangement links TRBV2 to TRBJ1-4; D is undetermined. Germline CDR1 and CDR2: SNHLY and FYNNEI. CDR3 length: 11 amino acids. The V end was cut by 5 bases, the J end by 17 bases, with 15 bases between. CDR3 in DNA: TGTGCCAGCAGTTCGAGCGGGAATTCTTTTTTT. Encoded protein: CASSSSGNSFF. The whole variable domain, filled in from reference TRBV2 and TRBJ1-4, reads EPEVTQTPSHQVTQMGQEVILRCVPISNHLYFYWYRQILGQKVEFLVSFYNNEISEKSEIFDDQFSVERPDGSNFTLKIRSTKLEDSAMYFCASSSSGNSFFGSGTQLSVL.

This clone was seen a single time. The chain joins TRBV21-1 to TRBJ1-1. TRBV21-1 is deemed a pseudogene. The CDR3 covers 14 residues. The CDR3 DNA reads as TGTGCCAGCAGCGCTAGGAATATGAACACTGAAGCTTTCTTT. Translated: CASSARNMNTEAFF.

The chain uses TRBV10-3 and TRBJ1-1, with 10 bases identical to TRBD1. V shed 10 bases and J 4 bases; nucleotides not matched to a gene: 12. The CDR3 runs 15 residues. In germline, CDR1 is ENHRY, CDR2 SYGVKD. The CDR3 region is CATGGGDRGSTEAFF. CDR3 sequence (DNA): TGTGCCACCGGCGGCGGGGACAGGGGATCCACTGAAGCTTTCTTT.

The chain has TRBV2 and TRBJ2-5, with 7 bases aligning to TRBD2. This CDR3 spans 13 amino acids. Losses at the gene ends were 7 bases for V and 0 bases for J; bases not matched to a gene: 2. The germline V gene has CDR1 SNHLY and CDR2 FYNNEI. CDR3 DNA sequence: TGTGCCAGCACGCGGGAGTACCAAGAGACCCAGTACTTC. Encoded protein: CASTREYQETQYF.

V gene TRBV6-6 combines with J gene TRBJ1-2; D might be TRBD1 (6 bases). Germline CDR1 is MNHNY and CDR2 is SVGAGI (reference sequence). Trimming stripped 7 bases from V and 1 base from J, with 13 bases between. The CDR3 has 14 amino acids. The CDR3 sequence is CASTLGGLNYGYTF. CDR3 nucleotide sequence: TGTGCCAGCACCCTGGGGGGGCTTAACTATGGCTACACCTTC.

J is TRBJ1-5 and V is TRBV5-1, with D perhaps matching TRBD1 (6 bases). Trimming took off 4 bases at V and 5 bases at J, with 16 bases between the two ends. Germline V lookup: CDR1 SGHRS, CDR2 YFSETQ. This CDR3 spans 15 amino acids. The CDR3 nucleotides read TGCGCCAGCAGCCCGGAACAGGGTAGGTATCAGCCCCAGCATTTT. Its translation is CASSPEQGRYQPQHF.